Shown below are 18 T cell receptor beta chains from a single sample sequenced in a study of cytomegalovirus exposure and HLA in healthy donors. Data came from immunoSEQ multiplex PCR; TCRdb stores just in-frame clones and leaves some out. The data hold around 60,000 clones, with around nine tenths observed a single time. Sample: PBMCs. These receptor sequences come from a man between 18 and 29 years old in good health and CMV-seronegative.

The rearrangement uses TRBV7-2 and TRBJ2-2; D remains unclear. Trimming left V 4 bases short and J 1 base short, with 10 bases between. Germline assignment: CDR1 SGHTA and CDR2 FQGNSA. The CDR3 has 15 residues. CDR3 nucleotides: TGTGCCAGCAGCTCCCCTAGTCGGAACACCGGGGAGCTGTTTTTT. It is translated as CASSSPSRNTGELFF.

The rearrangement uses TRBV15 and TRBJ1-2; unclear D gene. Germline lookup yields CDR1 LNHNV and CDR2 YYDKDF (reference sequence). Deletions cut 2 bases from V and 3 bases from J, with 13 bases between. This CDR3 contains 15 residues. The CDR3 sequence is CATSRSTSGDYGYTF. DNA for the CDR3: TGTGCCACCAGCAGATCGACATCAGGCGACTATGGCTACACCTTC.

The rearrangement joins TRBV5-6 to TRBJ1-5, with 10 positions matching TRBD1. From germline, CDR1 is SGHDT and CDR2 YYEEEE. The CDR3 totals 16 residues. J lost 0 bases, V lost 4 bases, and 4 bases had no gene match. The DNA for the CDR3 is TGTGCCAGCAGCCCGGGACAGGGGATTAGCAATCAGCCCCAGCATTTT. It encodes CASSPGQGISNQPQHF.

V is TRBV10-3 and J is TRBJ1-1, with D perhaps TRBD1 (6 bases). The germline gives CDR1 ENHRY, CDR2 SYGVKD. The germline V and J ends were trimmed by 11 bases and 6 bases, with 19 bases remaining between them. This CDR3 is 13 amino acids long. CDR3 DNA: TGTGCCGCCGCCCCGACAGGCAACTCTGAAGCTTTCTTT. This codes for CAAAPTGNSEAFF.

The DNA of the CDR3 is TGCGCCAGCAGCCAAGGCGTACTAGCGGGATATTCAGATACGCAGTATTTT. Protein product: CASSQGVLAGYSDTQYF. The chain links TRBV4-1 to TRBJ2-3; TRBD2 agrees at 10 bases. This CDR3 has 17 amino acids. Per germline, CDR1 MGHRA and CDR2 YSYEKL. V shed 1 base, J shed 4 bases, and the junction held 8 bases outside the gene matches.

The chain has TRBV11-2 and TRBJ1-4; weak D call: TRBD1 (5 bases). CDR3 length equals 15 residues. Trimming stripped 4 bases from V and 6 bases from J, with 15 bases between. Germline CDR1 and CDR2: SGHAT and FQNNGV. CDR3 sequence reads: CASSSGQIGYEKLFF. The CDR3 DNA follows: TGTGCCAGCAGCTCCGGACAAATAGGGTATGAAAAACTGTTTTTT.

This clone came up once. The chain is built from TRBV5-6 and TRBJ2-2; 10 nucleotides line up with TRBD1. Germline loops: CDR1 SGHDT, CDR2 YYEEEE. V lost 6 bases to trimming and J lost 8 bases; unmatched junction nucleotides: 10. The CDR3 has 15 amino acids. CDR3 region: CASTPGTGVTGELFF. The DNA of the CDR3 is TGTGCCAGCACCCCTGGGACAGGGGTCACGGGGGAGCTGTTTTTT. The full variable domain, its missing parts supplied by reference TRBV5-6 and TRBJ2-2, is DAGVTQSPTHLIKTRGQQVTLRCSPKSGHDTVSWYQQALGQGPQFIFQYYEEEERQRGNFPDRFSGHQFPNYSSELNVNALLLGDSALYLCASTPGTGVTGELFFGEGSRLTVL.

On this clone: A read error may account for a junction end that differs from germline. The sample holds other DNA sequences that translate to the same CDR3. This chain joins TRBV5-1 and TRBJ1-1, with TRBD1 matching over 7 bases. The CDR3 totals 15 residues. Germline values: CDR1 SGHRS, CDR2 YFSETQ. CDR3 in DNA: TGTGCCAGCAGCGGAACCGGGACAGAGAACACTGAAGCTTTCTTT. Translating it yields CASSGTGTENTEAFF.

The V call is TRBV28, the J call TRBJ1-4, with 7 bases aligning to TRBD1. CDR1 and CDR2 from the germline V gene are MDHEN and SYDVKM. The trim removed 6 bases at V and 4 bases at J, leaving 8 bases unmatched. This CDR3 comprises 15 residues. The CDR3 DNA is TGTGCCAGCAGCGAAATGGGACAGTTTAATGAAAAACTGTTTTTT. Translated: CASSEMGQFNEKLFF.

The V and J genes are TRBV7-2 and TRBJ2-5; TRBD2 might be the D (6 bases). The CDR3 runs 15 residues. Looked up from germline, CDR1 is SGHTA and CDR2 is FQGNSA. Trimming took off 1 base at V and 5 bases at J, with 14 bases between the two ends. The CDR3 here is CASSLVASGLETQYF. For the CDR3, the DNA is TGTGCCAGCAGCTTAGTTGCGAGCGGGTTGGAGACCCAGTACTTC. Drawing the rest from reference TRBV7-2 and TRBJ2-5, the complete variable domain is GAGVSQSPSNKVTEKGKDVELRCDPISGHTALYWYRQSLGQGLEFLIYFQGNSAPDKSGLPSDRFSAERTGGSVSTLTIQRTQQEDSAVYLCASSLVASGLETQYFGPGTRLLVL.

The chain carries TRBV10-3 and TRBJ2-1, with D maybe TRBD2 (7 bases). Germline values: CDR1 ENHRY, CDR2 SYGVKD. V lost 9 bases, J lost 4 bases, and 10 bases lay in between. The CDR3 runs to 12 residues. The CDR3 bases are TGTGCCATGGGGGGGGCTTACAATGAGCAGTTCTTC. Residues: CAMGGAYNEQFF.

The chain combines TRBV28 with TRBJ2-2; 7 bases match TRBD2. The CDR3 loop spans 15 amino acids. Germline V lookup: CDR1 MDHEN, CDR2 SYDVKM. Trimming took 4 bases from V and 6 from J; bases not matched to a gene: 8. Here the CDR3 DNA reads TGTGCCAGCAGTTCCACCGGGACTACCTCCGGGGAGCTGTTTTTT. Translation: CASSSTGTTSGELFF.

The genes are TRBV7-2 and TRBJ1-5, with D perhaps TRBD1 (5 bases). The CDR3 runs 13 residues. Trimming pared 5 bases from V and 6 bases from J, leaving 11 bases between. Germline V gene lookup returns CDR1 SGHTA and CDR2 FQGNSA. This CDR3 is CASSPRGGQPQHF. The CDR3 nucleotides are TGTGCCAGCAGCCCCCGGGGGGGTCAGCCCCAGCATTTT.

V gene TRBV4-1 combines with J gene TRBJ2-1, with TRBD2 as a possible D gene (6 bases). The CDR3 totals 14 residues. The V and J ends lost 0 bases and 7 bases respectively, with 10 bases between them. Germline lookup yields CDR1 MGHRA and CDR2 YSYEKL. CDR3 protein: CASSQETGVNEQFF. The CDR3 DNA follows: TGCGCCAGCAGCCAAGAGACGGGGGTTAATGAGCAGTTCTTC.

CDR3 loop: CASSQSGGSQETQYF. The CDR3 DNA is TGTGCCAGCAGCCAATCTGGTGGCAGTCAAGAGACCCAGTACTTC. The chain carries TRBV16 and TRBJ2-5; no clear D gene. Trimming cost V 0 bases and J 2 bases, with 10 bases left between them. This CDR3 comprises 15 residues. The germline CDR1 and CDR2 sequences are KGHSY and FQNENV.

The CDR3 DNA is TGCGCCAGCAGCTTGGATGGAACTAGATCTCGCGAGCAGTTCTTC. Protein sequence: CASSLDGTRSREQFF. The V call is TRBV5-1, the J call TRBJ2-1; TRBD2 might be the D (5 bases). The CDR3 length is 15 residues. V lost 0 bases and J lost 10, with 17 bases in between. Germline V gives CDR1 SGHRS, CDR2 YFSETQ.

The J gene is TRBJ2-5, the V gene TRBV27; TRBD2 matches 11 bases. V was clipped by 6 bases and J by 1 base; unmatched bases: 10. The germline V gene has CDR1 MNHEY and CDR2 SMNVEV (reference sequence). The CDR3 sequence is 17 residues long. CDR3 region: CASRPLSGRGPQETQYF. The CDR3 nucleotides read TGTGCCAGCAGGCCCCTTAGCGGGAGGGGGCCCCAAGAGACCCAGTACTTC.

V gene TRBV27 combines with J gene TRBJ2-6; TRBD1 aligns across 8 bases. Trimming at V came to 6 bases and at J to 2 bases, leaving 3 bases not matched to a gene. CDR3 size: 15 residues. Germline V gene sequence: CDR1 MNHEY, CDR2 SMNVEV (reference sequence). Here the CDR3 DNA reads TGTGCCAGCAGGTTACAGGGGGCTGGGGCCAACGTCCTGACTTTC. This gives the protein CASRLQGAGANVLTF.